This T cell receptor beta chain was retrieved from a study of T cell repertoires in cytomegalovirus infection. Looking at the study overall: CMV epitopes in the study were HLA-C-restricted (recently identified) and HLA-B-restricted (well studied). In public TCR beta signatures, there were indications of both CMV infection and matching HLA type.

A remark on this clonotype: The antigen is unknown.

TCRdb reprocessed the reads via MiXCR and lists one record per CDR3 protein. The sample holds about 900,000 distinct CDR3 sequences, 30% to 40% seen once. The V end was cut by 4 bases, the J end by 0 bases, with 16 bases between. This CDR3 spans 16 amino acids. CDR1 SGDLS and CDR2 YYNGEE come from the germline V gene. The study's findings and limits: Carriage of CMV together with the relevant HLA was identifiable through cumulative public TCR beta family frequency. HLA-C-restricted, CMV-specific TCR beta clonotypes were dominant ex vivo.

This rearrangement joins TRBV9 to TRBJ1-2; D is unclear. Sequencing used cultured CD8+ T cells from PBMCs, obtained from culture after CMV antigen stimulation. The receptor's source is a human donor in good health (CMV status not recorded). Some clones in this sample may be carry-over from other donors' samples. The CDR3: CASSPAVGKPNYGYTF. CDR3 bases: TGTGCCAGCAGCCCTGCAGTGGGGAAGCCTAACTATGGCTACACCTTC.